A selection of T cell receptor beta chains follows, all from one sample in a study of cytomegalovirus exposure and HLA in healthy donors. The assay was immunoSEQ multiplex PCR, and TCRdb's table has in-frame clones only and misses some. Found here are 170,000 or so clones, around 73% of them singletons; the top ten hold approximately 2.5%. The sequencing sample was made of PBMCs. The source of these receptors is a man aged 55 to 70 in good health and CMV-seronegative. CDR3s include the opening cysteine and the closing phenylalanine or tryptophan. The D gene is left open where the match is weak. Part of the rows lack a size; the others show once, few, many or a class for expanded clones.

V gene	J gene	clone size	D gene	CDR3 DNA	CDR3 protein
TRBV27	TRBJ2-7	NA	NA	TGTGCCAGCAGTTTATCCGGGTTGGGCGAGCAGTACTTC	CASSLSGLGEQYF
TRBV5-1	TRBJ2-1	NA	NA	TGCGCCAGCAGCTTGGATCCAGGGGGGAACTACAATGAGCAGTTCTTC	CASSLDPGGNYNEQFF
TRBV14	TRBJ1-6	few	NA	TGTGCCAGCAGCCCCTTTGGACAGCTGAGTATTAATTCACCCCTCCACTTT	CASSPFGQLSINSPLHF
TRBV28	TRBJ1-1	NA	TRBD1	TGTGCCAGCAGTTTACCCGGACAGGTAAACACTGAAGCTTTCTTT	CASSLPGQVNTEAFF
TRBV5-4	TRBJ1-2	few	NA	TGTGCCAGCAGCTGGGCAAGCAGTCCTAACTATGGCTACACCTTC	CASSWASSPNYGYTF
TRBV11-2	TRBJ2-3	NA	NA	TGTGCCAGCAGCTTAGAGGGAGCGTACACAGATACGCAGTATTTT	CASSLEGAYTDTQYF
TRBV25-1	TRBJ1-2	NA	NA	TGTGCCAGCATCTTGGGAGAGGGCTACCCCTTC	CASILGEGYPF
TRBV2	TRBJ2-5	NA	TRBD2	TGTGCCAGCAGTGAAGCAAAGGGACTAGAGTCGGAGGAGACCCAGTACTTC	CASSEAKGLESEETQYF
TRBV25-1	TRBJ2-2	NA	NA	TGTGCCAGCAGTGAAATGGCAGGGAGGAACGGGGAGCTGTTTTTT	CASSEMAGRNGELFF
TRBV5-1	TRBJ1-4	NA	NA	TGCGCCAGCAGCTTGGAAGGCAGGGAGGGAGAAAAACTGTTTTTT	CASSLEGREGEKLFF
TRBV30	TRBJ2-7	NA	NA	TGTGCCTGGAGCGGTCTATCCTACGAGCAGTACTTC	CAWSGLSYEQYF
TRBV27	TRBJ2-6	NA	NA	TGTGCCAGCACGGATCTACAGGGCTCTGGGGCCAACGTCCTGACTTTC	CASTDLQGSGANVLTF
TRBV7-9	TRBJ2-3	NA	NA	TGTGCCGGGGCCGCTACAACAGATACGCAGTATTTT	CAGAATTDTQYF
TRBV4-3	TRBJ2-3	once	NA	TGCGCCAGCAGCCAATTGGCAGGAAGCACAGATACGCAGTATTTT	CASSQLAGSTDTQYF
TRBV20-1	TRBJ1-4	few	NA	TGCAGTGCTCCCTCCAGGGAAAAACTGTTTTTT	CSAPSREKLFF
TRBV5-1	TRBJ1-1	NA	NA	TGCGCCAGCAGTCGGGGCGGGGTGGGATGGAACACTGAAGCTTTCTTT	CASSRGGVGWNTEAFF
TRBV2	TRBJ2-7	NA	TRBD1	TGTGCCAGCAGTTCCCCCAACCCAACCGGGACAGGGCCGCCTTACGAGCAGTACTTC	CASSSPNPTGTGPPYEQYF
TRBV2	TRBJ1-6	NA	NA	TGTGCCAGCAGTGAAAGGGGTTCCTATAATTCACCCCTCCACTTT	CASSERGSYNSPLHF
TRBV5-1	TRBJ1-2	NA	TRBD1	TGCGCCAGCAGCGGAAGAGGGGGCAACTATGGCTACACCTTC	CASSGRGGNYGYTF
TRBV7-2	TRBJ2-5	NA	TRBD1	TGTGCCAGCACCAGACAGGGGGCGCAGGAGACCCAGTACTTC	CASTRQGAQETQYF
TRBV19	TRBJ1-5	few	TRBD1	TGTGCCAGTAGTACAGGGGGCGTGGGCAATCAGCCCCAGCATTTT	CASSTGGVGNQPQHF
TRBV5-4	TRBJ1-6	NA	NA	TGTGCCAGCAGCTTGGTCGGGGGTAATTCACCCCTCCACTTT	CASSLVGGNSPLHF
TRBV7-2	TRBJ1-1	NA	NA	TGTGCCAGCAGCTTAGATGCAGGGATCGAAGCTTTCTTT	CASSLDAGIEAFF
TRBV11-2	TRBJ2-3	NA	NA	TGTGCCAGCAGCTTAGATGGCCAGGGAGGAACAGATACGCAGTATTTT	CASSLDGQGGTDTQYF
TRBV5-1	TRBJ2-7	NA	TRBD1	TGCGCCAGCAGCTTGGTTGGGACAGGTGGGGGGGAGCAGTACTTC	CASSLVGTGGGEQYF
TRBV7-2	TRBJ1-1	NA	NA	TGTGCCAGCGGGTTCGACGGACTCACTGAAGCTTTCTTT	CASGFDGLTEAFF
TRBV7-2	TRBJ1-5	NA	NA	TGTGCCAGCGGCAAAAATAGCAATCAGCCCCAGCATTTT	CASGKNSNQPQHF
TRBV6-4	TRBJ2-1	NA	TRBD2	TGTGCTTCCCGCGGGGGGCCGCGGAATGAGCAGTTCTTC	CASRGGPRNEQFF
TRBV19	TRBJ2-7	NA	TRBD1	TGTGCCACCCGGACAGGGGGCAACCTACTGGGGGAGCAGTACTTC	CATRTGGNLLGEQYF
TRBV5-5	TRBJ2-7	NA	TRBD1	TGTGCCAGCAGCTTGGGTTCCCCGGGACAGGGGGTCTACGAGCAGTACTTC	CASSLGSPGQGVYEQYF
TRBV6-5	TRBJ2-7	NA	NA	TGTGCCAGCAGGGGAATGGGTCAGGAGGATTACGAGCAGTACTTC	CASRGMGQEDYEQYF
TRBV4-2	TRBJ2-1	NA	TRBD2	TGTGCCAGCAGCCCAGGACTAGCGGGAGTTTTGGGTGAGCAGTTCTTC	CASSPGLAGVLGEQFF
TRBV6-4	TRBJ1-1	few	TRBD1	TGTGCCAGCAGTGACGGGGCAGGGGGAACGGGGACTGAAGCTTTCTTT	CASSDGAGGTGTEAFF
TRBV2	TRBJ2-7	NA	NA	TGTGCCAGCAGGGGACTCGAAGGGTCCTACGAGCAGTACTTC	CASRGLEGSYEQYF
TRBV30	TRBJ2-7	few	NA	TGTGCCACTGACAGGTCGTACGACGAGCAGTACTTC	CATDRSYDEQYF
TRBV4-1	TRBJ2-3	few	TRBD2	TGCGCCAGCAGCCAAGTCAGGACTAGCGGGAGCTTGAGCACAGATACGCAGTATTTT	CASSQVRTSGSLSTDTQYF
TRBV7-9	TRBJ2-1	few	TRBD2	TGTGCCAGCAGCGGGCGGACTAGCGGGGAACCCAATGAGCAGTTCTTC	CASSGRTSGEPNEQFF